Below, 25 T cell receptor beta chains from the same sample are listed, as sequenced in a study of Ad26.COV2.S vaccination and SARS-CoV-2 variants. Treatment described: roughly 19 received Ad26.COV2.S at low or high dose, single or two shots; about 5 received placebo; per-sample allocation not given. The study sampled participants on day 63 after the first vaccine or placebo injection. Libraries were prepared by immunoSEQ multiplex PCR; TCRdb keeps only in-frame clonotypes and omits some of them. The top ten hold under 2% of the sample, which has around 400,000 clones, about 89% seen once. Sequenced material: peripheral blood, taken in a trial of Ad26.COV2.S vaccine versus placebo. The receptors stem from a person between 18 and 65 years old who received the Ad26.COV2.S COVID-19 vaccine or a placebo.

The CDR3 reads CASLDHPKDHGYTF. For the CDR3, the DNA is TGTGCCAGCTTAGATCACCCCAAAGATCATGGCTACACCTTC. The chain is built from TRBV6-5 and TRBJ1-2; D is uncertain. Germline V CDR1 and CDR2: MNHEY, SVGAGI. V was shortened by 8 bases and J by 6 bases, with 19 bases between the two germline ends. This CDR3 has 14 residues.

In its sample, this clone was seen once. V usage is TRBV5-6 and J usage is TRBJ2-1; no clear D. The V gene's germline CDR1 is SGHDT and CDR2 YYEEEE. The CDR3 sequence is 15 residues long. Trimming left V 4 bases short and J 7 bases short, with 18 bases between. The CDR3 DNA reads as TGTGCCAGCAGCCCGGTCGCGGCAAGTAGGAATGAGCAGTTCTTC. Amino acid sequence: CASSPVAASRNEQFF.

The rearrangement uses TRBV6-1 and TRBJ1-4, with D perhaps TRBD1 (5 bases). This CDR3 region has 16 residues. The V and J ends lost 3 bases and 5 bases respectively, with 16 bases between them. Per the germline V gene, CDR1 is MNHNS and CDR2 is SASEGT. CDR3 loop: CASSDLGGRGNEKLFF. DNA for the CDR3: TGTGCCAGCAGTGATCTTGGGGGACGGGGCAATGAAAAACTGTTTTTT.

The CDR3 here is CASSDGLAGTGELFF. The CDR3, as DNA: TGTGCCAGCAGTGACGGGCTAGCGGGGACCGGGGAGCTGTTTTTT. The chain joins TRBV6-4 to TRBJ2-2, with 9 bases identical to TRBD2. CDR3 length: 15 residues. V shed 2 bases and J 5 bases; nucleotides not matched to a gene: 3. Germline CDR1 MRHNA, CDR2 SNTAGT.

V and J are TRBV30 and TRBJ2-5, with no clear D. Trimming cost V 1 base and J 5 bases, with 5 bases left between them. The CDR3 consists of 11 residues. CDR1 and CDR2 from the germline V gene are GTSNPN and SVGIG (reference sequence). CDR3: CAWSEGETQYF. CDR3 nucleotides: TGTGCCTGGAGTGAAGGGGAGACCCAGTACTTC. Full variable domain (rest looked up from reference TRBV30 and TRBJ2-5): SQTIHQWPATLVQPVGSPLSLECTVEGTSNPNLYWYRQAAGRGLQLLFYSVGIGQISSEVPQNLSASRPQDRQFILSSKKLLLSDSGFYLCAWSEGETQYFGPGTRLLVL.

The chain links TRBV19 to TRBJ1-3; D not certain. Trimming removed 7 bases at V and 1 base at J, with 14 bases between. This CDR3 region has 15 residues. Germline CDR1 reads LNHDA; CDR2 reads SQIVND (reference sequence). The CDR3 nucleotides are TGTGCCAGTACCCCATCGACGGGTTCTGGAAACACCATATATTTT. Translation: CASTPSTGSGNTIYF.

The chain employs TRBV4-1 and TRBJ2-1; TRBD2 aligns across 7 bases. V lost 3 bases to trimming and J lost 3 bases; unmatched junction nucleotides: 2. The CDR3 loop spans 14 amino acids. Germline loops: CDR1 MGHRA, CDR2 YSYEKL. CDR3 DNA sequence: TGCGCCAGCAGCCAGGGACTATACTACAATGAGCAGTTCTTC. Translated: CASSQGLYYNEQFF.

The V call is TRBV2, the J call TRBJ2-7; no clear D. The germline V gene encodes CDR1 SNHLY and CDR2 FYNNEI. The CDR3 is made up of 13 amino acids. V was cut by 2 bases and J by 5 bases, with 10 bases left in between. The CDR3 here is CASSEPPPDEQYF. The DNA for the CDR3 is TGTGCCAGCAGTGAACCCCCCCCCGACGAGCAGTACTTC. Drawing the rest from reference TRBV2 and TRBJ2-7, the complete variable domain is EPEVTQTPSHQVTQMGQEVILRCVPISNHLYFYWYRQILGQKVEFLVSFYNNEISEKSEIFDDQFSVERPDGSNFTLKIRSTKLEDSAMYFCASSEPPPDEQYFGPGTRLTVT.

Written as DNA, the CDR3 is TGTGCCAGCAGGGGGTGGGGGGGGCGGAACGAGCAGTACTTC. Residues: CASRGWGGRNEQYF. The J gene is TRBJ2-7, the V gene TRBV27; weak D call: TRBD2 (7 bases). The CDR3 loop spans 14 amino acids. V lost 6 bases and J 5 bases, leaving 17 bases between the germline ends. The germline CDR1 and CDR2 sequences are MNHEY and SMNVEV (reference sequence).

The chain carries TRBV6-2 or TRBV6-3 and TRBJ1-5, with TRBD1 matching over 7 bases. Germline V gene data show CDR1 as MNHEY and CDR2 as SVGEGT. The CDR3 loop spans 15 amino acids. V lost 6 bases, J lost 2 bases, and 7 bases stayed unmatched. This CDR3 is CASSLTGLGNQPQHF. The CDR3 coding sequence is TGTGCCAGCAGCCTGACAGGGTTAGGCAATCAGCCCCAGCATTTT.

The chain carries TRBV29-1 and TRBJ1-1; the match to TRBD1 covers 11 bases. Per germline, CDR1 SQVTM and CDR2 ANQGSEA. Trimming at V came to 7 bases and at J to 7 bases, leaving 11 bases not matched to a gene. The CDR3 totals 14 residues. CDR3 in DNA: TGCAGCGCCCAAACTAGGACAGGGGGCGATGAAGCTTTCTTT. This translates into CSAQTRTGGDEAFF.

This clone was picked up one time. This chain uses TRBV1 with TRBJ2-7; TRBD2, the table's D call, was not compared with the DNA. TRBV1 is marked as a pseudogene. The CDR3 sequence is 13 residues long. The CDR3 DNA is TGCACCAGCCGGGGCGGGACTTTATACGAGCAGTACTTC. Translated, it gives CTSRGGTLYEQYF.

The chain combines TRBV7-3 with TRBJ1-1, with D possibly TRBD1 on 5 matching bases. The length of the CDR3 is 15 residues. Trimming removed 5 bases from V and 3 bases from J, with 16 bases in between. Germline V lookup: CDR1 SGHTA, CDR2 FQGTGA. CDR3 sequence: CASSPGWGKHTEAFF. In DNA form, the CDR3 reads TGTGCCAGCAGCCCCGGGTGGGGGAAACACACTGAAGCTTTCTTT. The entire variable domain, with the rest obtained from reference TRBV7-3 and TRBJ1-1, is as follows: GAGVSQTPSNKVTEKGKYVELRCDPISGHTALYWYRQSLGQGPEFLIYFQGTGAADDSGLPNDRFFAVRPEGSVSTLKIQRTERGDSAVYLCASSPGWGKHTEAFFGQGTRLTVV.

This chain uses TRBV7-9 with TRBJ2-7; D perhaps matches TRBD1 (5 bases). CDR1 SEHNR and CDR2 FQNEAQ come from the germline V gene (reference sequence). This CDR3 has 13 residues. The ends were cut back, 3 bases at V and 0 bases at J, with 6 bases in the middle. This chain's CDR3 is CASSFDSSYEQYF. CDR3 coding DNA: TGTGCCAGCAGCTTCGACAGCTCCTACGAGCAGTACTTC.

CDR3 loop: CASSTYGWYGYTF. CDR3 DNA sequence: TGTGCCAGCAGTACCTACGGATGGTATGGCTACACCTTC. The rearrangement links TRBV6-5 to TRBJ1-2; D unresolved. The germline gives CDR1 MNHEY, CDR2 SVGAGI. V lost 5 bases, J lost 5 bases, and 12 bases lay in between. CDR3 length equals 13 residues.

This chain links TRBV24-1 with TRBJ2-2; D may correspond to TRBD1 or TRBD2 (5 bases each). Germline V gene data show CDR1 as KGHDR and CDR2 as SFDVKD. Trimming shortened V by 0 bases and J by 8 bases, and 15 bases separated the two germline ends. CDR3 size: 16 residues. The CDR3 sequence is CATSDLHPGAGGELFF. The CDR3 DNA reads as TGTGCCACCAGTGATTTGCACCCCGGGGCGGGTGGGGAGCTGTTTTTT.

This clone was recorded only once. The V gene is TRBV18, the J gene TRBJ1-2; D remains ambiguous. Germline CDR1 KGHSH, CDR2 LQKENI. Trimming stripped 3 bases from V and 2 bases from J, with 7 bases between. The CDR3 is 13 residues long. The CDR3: CASSPAGNYGYTF. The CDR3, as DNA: TGTGCCAGCTCACCGGCCGGCAACTATGGCTACACCTTC.

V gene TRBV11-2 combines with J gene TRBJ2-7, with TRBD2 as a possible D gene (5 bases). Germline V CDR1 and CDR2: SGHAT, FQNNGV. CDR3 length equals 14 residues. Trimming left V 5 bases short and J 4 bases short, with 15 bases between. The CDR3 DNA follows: TGTGCCAGCAGCCGGGAACACGGGCAATACGAGCAGTACTTC. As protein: CASSREHGQYEQYF.

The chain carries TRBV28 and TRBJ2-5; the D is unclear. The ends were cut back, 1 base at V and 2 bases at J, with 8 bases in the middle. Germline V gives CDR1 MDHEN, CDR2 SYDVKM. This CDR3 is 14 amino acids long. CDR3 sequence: CASSLSRDQETQYF. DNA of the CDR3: TGTGCCAGCAGTTTATCTAGGGATCAAGAGACCCAGTACTTC.

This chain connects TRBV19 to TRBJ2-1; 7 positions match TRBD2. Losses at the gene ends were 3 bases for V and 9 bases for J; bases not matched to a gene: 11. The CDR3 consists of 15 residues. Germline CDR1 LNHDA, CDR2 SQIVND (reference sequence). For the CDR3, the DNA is TGTGCCAGTAGTATTGCGAGACTAGCAGTGGGTGAGCAGTTCTTC. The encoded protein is CASSIARLAVGEQFF.

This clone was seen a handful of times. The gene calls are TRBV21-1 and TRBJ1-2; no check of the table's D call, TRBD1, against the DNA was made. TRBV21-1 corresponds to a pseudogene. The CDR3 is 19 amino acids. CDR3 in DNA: TGTGCCAGCAGCAAAGGATGTGACAGGGAAAGCAAAATTAACTATGGCTACACCTTC. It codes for CASSKGCDRESKINYGYTF.

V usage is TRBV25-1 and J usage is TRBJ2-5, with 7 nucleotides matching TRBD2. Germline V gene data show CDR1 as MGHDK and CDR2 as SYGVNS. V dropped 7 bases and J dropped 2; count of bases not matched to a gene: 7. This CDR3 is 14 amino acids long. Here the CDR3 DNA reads TGTGCCAGCAAATTAGCGGGCCAGCAAGAGACCCAGTACTTC. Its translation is CASKLAGQQETQYF.

CDR3 region: CASSFLVNSYEQYF. DNA of the CDR3: TGTGCCAGCAGCTTTCTTGTCAACTCCTACGAGCAGTACTTC. The chain couples TRBV11-2 to TRBJ2-7, with D uncertain. Germline V CDR1 and CDR2: SGHAT, FQNNGV. CDR3 size: 14 residues. Trimming removed 3 bases at V and 0 bases at J, with 9 bases between.

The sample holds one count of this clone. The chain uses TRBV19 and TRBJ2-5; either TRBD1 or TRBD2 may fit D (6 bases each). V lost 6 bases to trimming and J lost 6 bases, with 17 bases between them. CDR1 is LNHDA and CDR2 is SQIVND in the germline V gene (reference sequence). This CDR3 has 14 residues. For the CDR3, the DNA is TGTGCCAGTAGCATCGGGGGCCAGGAGCAGACCCAGTACTTC. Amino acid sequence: CASSIGGQEQTQYF.

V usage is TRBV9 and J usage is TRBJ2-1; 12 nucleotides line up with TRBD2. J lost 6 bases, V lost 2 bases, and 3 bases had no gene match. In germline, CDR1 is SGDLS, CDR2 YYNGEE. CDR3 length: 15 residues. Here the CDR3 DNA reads TGTGCCAGCAGCGTGACTAGCGGGAGCATCAATGAGCAGTTCTTC. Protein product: CASSVTSGSINEQFF.